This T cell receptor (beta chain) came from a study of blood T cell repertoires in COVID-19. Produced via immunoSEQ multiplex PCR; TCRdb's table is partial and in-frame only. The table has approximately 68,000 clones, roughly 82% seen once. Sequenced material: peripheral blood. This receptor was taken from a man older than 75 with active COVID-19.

Here the CDR3 reads CASSPLPQGASTDTQYF. The CDR3 DNA follows: TGTGCCAGCTCACCGCTCCCACAGGGGGCTAGCACAGATACGCAGTATTTT. The chain employs TRBV18 and TRBJ2-3, with 9 bases aligning to TRBD1. Trimming removed 3 bases from V and 0 bases from J; junction bases left unmatched: 7. CDR3 length: 17 amino acids. In germline, CDR1 is KGHSH, CDR2 LQKENI.